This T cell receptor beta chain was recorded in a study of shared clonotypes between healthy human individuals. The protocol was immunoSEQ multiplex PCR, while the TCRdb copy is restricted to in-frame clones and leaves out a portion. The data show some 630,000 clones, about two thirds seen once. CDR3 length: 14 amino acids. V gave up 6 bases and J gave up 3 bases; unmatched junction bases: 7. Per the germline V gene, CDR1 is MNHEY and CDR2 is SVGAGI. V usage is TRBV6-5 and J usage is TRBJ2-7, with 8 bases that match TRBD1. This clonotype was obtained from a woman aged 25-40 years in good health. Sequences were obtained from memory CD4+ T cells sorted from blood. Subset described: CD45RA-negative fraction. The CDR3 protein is CASRLTGESYEQYF. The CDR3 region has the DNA TGTGCCAGCAGGTTGACAGGGGAAAGCTACGAGCAGTACTTC.